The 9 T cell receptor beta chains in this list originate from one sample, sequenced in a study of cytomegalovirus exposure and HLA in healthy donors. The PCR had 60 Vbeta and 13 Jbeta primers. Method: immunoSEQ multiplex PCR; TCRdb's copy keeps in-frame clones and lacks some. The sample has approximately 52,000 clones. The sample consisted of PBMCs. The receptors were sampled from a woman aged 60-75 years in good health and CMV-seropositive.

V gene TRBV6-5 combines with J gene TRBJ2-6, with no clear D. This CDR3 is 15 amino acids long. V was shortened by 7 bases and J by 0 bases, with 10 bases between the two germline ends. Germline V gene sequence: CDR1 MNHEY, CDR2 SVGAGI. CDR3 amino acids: CASTSLRSGANVLTF. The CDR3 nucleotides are TGTGCCAGCACCTCCCTCCGCTCTGGGGCCAACGTCCTGACTTTC.

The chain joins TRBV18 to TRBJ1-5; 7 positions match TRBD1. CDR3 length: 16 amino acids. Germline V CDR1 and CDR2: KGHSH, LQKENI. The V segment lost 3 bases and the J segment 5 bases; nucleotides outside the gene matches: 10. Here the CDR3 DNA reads TGTGCCAGCTCACCGGGGGACAGAGGGAGTGATCAGCCCCAGCATTTT. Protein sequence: CASSPGDRGSDQPQHF.

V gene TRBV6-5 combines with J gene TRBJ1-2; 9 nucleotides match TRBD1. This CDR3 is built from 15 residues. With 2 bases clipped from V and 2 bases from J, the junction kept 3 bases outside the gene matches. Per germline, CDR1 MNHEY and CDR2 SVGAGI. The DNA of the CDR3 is TGTGCCAGCAGTTACGGGGACAGGGTAAACTATGGCTACACCTTC. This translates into CASSYGDRVNYGYTF.

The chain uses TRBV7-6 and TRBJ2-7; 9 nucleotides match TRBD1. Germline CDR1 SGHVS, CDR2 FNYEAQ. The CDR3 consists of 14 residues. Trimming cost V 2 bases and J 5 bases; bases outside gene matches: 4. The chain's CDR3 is CASSLRDRDNEQYF. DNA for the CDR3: TGTGCCAGCAGCTTAAGGGACAGGGATAACGAGCAGTACTTC.

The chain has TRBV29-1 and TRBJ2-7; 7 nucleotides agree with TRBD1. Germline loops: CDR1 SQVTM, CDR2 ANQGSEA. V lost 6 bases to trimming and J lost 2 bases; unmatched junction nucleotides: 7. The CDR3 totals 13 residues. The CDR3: CSVQTGSAYEQYF. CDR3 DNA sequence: TGCAGCGTCCAGACAGGGAGCGCCTACGAGCAGTACTTC.

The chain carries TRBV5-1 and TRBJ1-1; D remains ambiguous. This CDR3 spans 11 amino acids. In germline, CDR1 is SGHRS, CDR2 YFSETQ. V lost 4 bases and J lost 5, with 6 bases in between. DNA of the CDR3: TGCGCCAGCAGCCGGGGAACTGAAGCTTTCTTT. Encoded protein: CASSRGTEAFF.

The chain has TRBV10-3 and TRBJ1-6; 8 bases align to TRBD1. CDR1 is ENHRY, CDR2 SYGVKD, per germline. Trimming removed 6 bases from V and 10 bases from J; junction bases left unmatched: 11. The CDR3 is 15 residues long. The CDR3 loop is CAISPSTGTGSPLHF. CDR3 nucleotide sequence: TGTGCCATCAGCCCGTCGACAGGGACAGGATCACCCCTCCACTTT.

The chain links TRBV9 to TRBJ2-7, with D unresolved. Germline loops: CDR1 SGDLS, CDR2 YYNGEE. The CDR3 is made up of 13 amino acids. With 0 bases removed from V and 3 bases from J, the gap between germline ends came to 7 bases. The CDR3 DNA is TGTGCCAGCAGCGTAGGGCAGGACTACGAGCAGTACTTC. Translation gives CASSVGQDYEQYF.

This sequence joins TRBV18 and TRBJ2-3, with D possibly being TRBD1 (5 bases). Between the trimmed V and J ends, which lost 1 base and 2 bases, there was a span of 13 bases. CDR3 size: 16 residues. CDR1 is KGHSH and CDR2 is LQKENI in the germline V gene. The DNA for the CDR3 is TGTGCCAGCTCACCACAAGGGGCAGGGCCCACAGATACGCAGTATTTT. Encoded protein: CASSPQGAGPTDTQYF.